Presented here are 32 T cell receptor beta chains from one specimen sequenced in a study of cytomegalovirus exposure and HLA in healthy donors. A multiplex PCR was run with 60 Vbeta primers and 13 Jbeta primers. The protocol was immunoSEQ multiplex PCR, while the TCRdb copy is restricted to in-frame clones and leaves out a portion. The sample consists of about 160,000 clones, roughly 82% of them appearing once. The sample was PBMCs. These receptors were taken from a man aged 50 to 59 in good health and CMV-seropositive.

The chain has TRBV6-1 and TRBJ2-2; TRBD1 aligns across 10 bases. The CDR3 has 15 amino acids. V lost 5 bases, J lost 3 bases, and 3 bases stayed unmatched. From germline, CDR1 is MNHNS and CDR2 SASEGT. CDR3 DNA sequence: TGTGCCAGCAGTCCGGGACAGGGGTACACCGGGGAGCTGTTTTTT. Its protein is CASSPGQGYTGELFF.

This clone appeared a few times. The chain employs TRBV28 and TRBJ1-2, with D possibly matching TRBD1 (6 bases). The V end was cut by 7 bases, the J end by 2 bases, with 23 bases between. Per germline, CDR1 MDHEN and CDR2 SYDVKM. This CDR3 has 17 residues. The CDR3 nucleotides read TGTGCCAGCAAGGGTCTAACAGGGCAGGGATGGAACTATGGCTACACCTTC. Translating it yields CASKGLTGQGWNYGYTF.

The CDR3 sequence is CASSQGQEGYGYTF. In DNA, the CDR3 is TGCGCCAGCAGCCAAGGGCAGGAAGGCTATGGCTACACCTTC. The gene calls are TRBV4-1 and TRBJ1-2; D is unclear. Germline V gene sequence: CDR1 MGHRA, CDR2 YSYEKL. The CDR3 is 14 amino acids. V dropped 1 base and J dropped 4 bases, with 10 bases sitting between them.

V is TRBV5-1 and J is TRBJ2-2; TRBD2 matches at 10 bases. V shed 5 bases and J 6 bases; nucleotides not matched to a gene: 4. CDR1 and CDR2 (germline): SGHRS, YFSETQ. The CDR3 has 14 amino acids. Here the CDR3 reads CASRASGGSGELFF. For the CDR3, the DNA is TGCGCCAGCAGGGCTAGCGGGGGTTCCGGGGAGCTGTTTTTT.

The CDR3 reads CAWSRGTSSYEQYF. The CDR3 DNA is TGTGCCTGGAGTAGAGGGACAAGCTCCTACGAGCAGTACTTC. The rearrangement links TRBV30 to TRBJ2-5; perhaps TRBD1 as D (6 bases). The J call may be in error: the DNA end matches TRBJ2-7 better. The CDR3 has 14 amino acids. CDR1 is GTSNPN and CDR2 is SVGIG in the germline V gene (reference sequence).

The DNA for the CDR3 is TGTGCCAGCAGCGTATCTCCCCAGGGGGTAGAAAAACTGTTTTTT. Amino acid sequence: CASSVSPQGVEKLFF. The chain couples TRBV9 to TRBJ1-4, with TRBD1 identical over 7 bases. The J segment lost 8 bases and the V segment lost 1 base, leaving 8 bases of the junction unmatched. Per germline, CDR1 SGDLS and CDR2 YYNGEE. This CDR3 has 15 residues.

The sample holds a few counts of this clone. The chain couples TRBV2 to TRBJ2-3, with D possibly matching TRBD2 (5 bases). CDR1 SNHLY and CDR2 FYNNEI come from the germline V gene. This CDR3 spans 11 amino acids. Trimming pared 6 bases from V and 6 bases from J, leaving 7 bases between. The CDR3 DNA follows: TGTGCCAGCAGACCGGGGGATACGCAGTATTTT. Translation gives CASRPGDTQYF.

The chain recombines TRBV5-5 with TRBJ2-5; D perhaps matches TRBD1 (6 bases). Between the trimmed V and J ends, which lost 4 bases and 0 bases, there was a span of 16 bases. The CDR3 runs 16 residues. Germline V lookup: CDR1 SGHKS, CDR2 YYEKEE (reference sequence). The CDR3 here is CASSTTGTLYQETQYF. In DNA, the CDR3 is TGTGCCAGCAGCACCACCGGGACACTGTACCAAGAGACCCAGTACTTC.

Of note for this clone: At one end, the junction sequence differs from germline, possibly due to a read error. The J gene is TRBJ1-4, the V gene TRBV6-1, with 10 bases that match TRBD1. CDR1 is MNHNS, CDR2 SASEGT, per germline. The CDR3 extends over 15 amino acids. The DNA for the CDR3 is TGTGCCAGCAGCGAAGGGACAGGGGTGACTGAAAAACTGTTTTTT. This gives the protein CASSEGTGVTEKLFF.

The chain carries TRBV9 and TRBJ1-2, with D unresolved. The ends were cut back, 0 bases at V and 7 bases at J, with 10 bases in the middle. Germline values: CDR1 SGDLS, CDR2 YYNGEE. The CDR3 is 13 amino acids. The CDR3: CASSVGGPSGYTF. CDR3 sequence (DNA): TGTGCCAGCAGCGTAGGCGGCCCTTCTGGCTACACCTTC.

This rearrangement joins TRBV4-3 to TRBJ2-2, with D possibly TRBD1 on 5 matching bases. CDR3 size: 16 residues. V lost 0 bases, J lost 1 base, and 9 bases lay in between. Germline V CDR1 and CDR2: LGHNA, YSLEER. The CDR3 here is CASSQDRAGNTGELFF. The DNA for the CDR3 is TGCGCCAGCAGCCAAGACAGGGCAGGGAACACCGGGGAGCTGTTTTTT.

This chain connects TRBV4-3 to TRBJ2-3; 9 bases are shared with TRBD1. The CDR3 runs 15 residues. The germline V gene has CDR1 LGHNA and CDR2 YSLEER. The V gene end was trimmed by 4 bases and the J gene end by 2 bases; junction bases not matched to a gene: 4. The CDR3 is CASSRGQGDTDTQYF. DNA for the CDR3: TGCGCCAGCAGCCGGGGACAGGGCGACACAGATACGCAGTATTTT.

This chain links TRBV5-6 with TRBJ1-2; 8 nucleotides match TRBD1. Trimming at V came to 4 bases and at J to 1 base, leaving 9 bases not matched to a gene. The CDR3 extends over 16 amino acids. The germline V gene has CDR1 SGHDT and CDR2 YYEEEE. In nucleotides, the CDR3 is TGTGCCAGCAGCGGCGGGACAGGAGGGAGTAACTATGGCTACACCTTC. Translation gives CASSGGTGGSNYGYTF.

CDR3 DNA sequence: TGTGCCAGCAGCCCACCAACAGGGGCCGCCTACAATGAGCAGTTCTTC. Its translation: CASSPPTGAAYNEQFF. The chain combines TRBV13 with TRBJ2-1; 7 nucleotides agree with TRBD1. There are 16 residues in the CDR3. V lost 5 bases, J lost 2 bases, and 9 bases stayed unmatched. CDR1 PRHDT and CDR2 FYEKMQ come from the germline V gene (reference sequence).

The rearrangement uses TRBV6-6 and TRBJ1-2; TRBD1 matches at 7 bases. Unmatched junction bases numbered 6, after V lost 6 bases and J lost 2 bases. The CDR3 is made up of 14 amino acids. CDR1 and CDR2 (germline): MNHNY, SVGAGI (reference sequence). DNA for the CDR3: TGTGCCAGCAGACTGAGGACAGGAAACTATGGCTACACCTTC. This translates into CASRLRTGNYGYTF.

The chain links TRBV28 to TRBJ2-7; the D is unclear. CDR1 and CDR2 (germline): MDHEN, SYDVKM. The CDR3 has 15 amino acids. The ends were cut back, 1 base at V and 3 bases at J, with 13 bases in the middle. Written as DNA, the CDR3 is TGTGCCAGCAGTTTATCGCCTAGACCAAGCTACGAGCAGTACTTC. It encodes CASSLSPRPSYEQYF.

The chain couples TRBV5-6 to TRBJ2-7, with D possibly matching TRBD1 (5 bases). Germline CDR1 is SGHDT and CDR2 is YYEEEE. The ends were cut back, 5 bases at V and 7 bases at J, with 13 bases in the middle. CDR3 length: 12 residues. This CDR3 reads CASRVRGAEQYF. CDR3 DNA: TGTGCCAGCAGGGTAAGGGGCGCAGAGCAGTACTTC.

This clone was seen a few times. V usage is TRBV27 and J usage is TRBJ1-1, with TRBD1 matching over 10 bases. The germline V gene encodes CDR1 MNHEY and CDR2 SMNVEV (reference sequence). J was trimmed by 5 bases and V by 6 bases; bases with no gene match: 21. The CDR3 runs 19 residues. The CDR3 reads CASRTYFVGTGAVWTEAFF. CDR3 nucleotide sequence: TGTGCCAGCAGGACATATTTTGTCGGGACAGGGGCGGTCTGGACTGAAGCTTTCTTT.

The chain has TRBV7-2 and TRBJ2-7; D possibly corresponds to TRBD1 (6 bases). The CDR3 runs 13 residues. V was shortened by 2 bases and J by 6 bases, with 11 bases between the two germline ends. Germline CDR1 reads SGHTA; CDR2 reads FQGNSA. The CDR3 DNA reads as TGTGCCAGCAGCTTATACACAGGGAGCGAGCAGTACTTC. It specifies CASSLYTGSEQYF. Supplemented by reference TRBV7-2 and TRBJ2-7, the full variable domain reads GAGVSQSPSNKVTEKGKDVELRCDPISGHTALYWYRQSLGQGLEFLIYFQGNSAPDKSGLPSDRFSAERTGGSVSTLTIQRTQQEDSAVYLCASSLYTGSEQYFGPGTRLTVT.

In this sample, this clone turned up a few times. The chain has TRBV5-1 and TRBJ2-1; the match to TRBD2 covers 7 bases. V shed 4 bases, J shed 6 bases, and the junction held 7 bases outside the gene matches. CDR1 SGHRS and CDR2 YFSETQ come from the germline V gene. The CDR3 covers 14 residues. The CDR3 DNA is TGCGCCAGCAGCCCGGACTGGGGGGGCAATGAGCAGTTCTTC. The encoded protein is CASSPDWGGNEQFF. Full variable domain (outside the CDR3, taken from reference TRBV5-1 and TRBJ2-1): KAGVTQTPRYLIKTRGQQVTLSCSPISGHRSVSWYQQTPGQGLQFLFEYFSETQRNKGNFPGRFSGRQFSNSRSEMNVSTLELGDSALYLCASSPDWGGNEQFFGPGTRLTVL.

The rearrangement joins TRBV11-2 to TRBJ2-1; 7 bases map to TRBD1. Germline-derived CDR1 and CDR2 are SGHAT and FQNNGV. The length of the CDR3 is 16 residues. Trimming removed 4 bases from V and 7 bases from J; junction bases left unmatched: 13. CDR3 in DNA: TGTGCCAGCAGCTGGGGGACAGTTCGTTTTTTTAATGAGCAGTTCTTC. Translation gives CASSWGTVRFFNEQFF.

This clone was observed a few times. The V call is TRBV27, the J call TRBJ2-7; 11 bases are a match to TRBD2. The V and J ends lost 3 bases and 1 base, in that order; junction bases with no gene match: 2. Germline-derived CDR1 and CDR2 are MNHEY and SMNVEV (reference sequence). This CDR3 spans 15 amino acids. The CDR3 nucleotides read TGTGCCAGCAGTTTGATAGCGGGAGGGTCCTACGAGCAGTACTTC. Protein product: CASSLIAGGSYEQYF.

The chain is built from TRBV21-1 and TRBJ2-4; the D call of TRBD1 is as the table states it, not checked on the DNA. TRBV21-1 is noted as a pseudogene. The CDR3 has 16 residues. DNA of the CDR3: TGTGCCAGCAGCAAAGCTATGGGACAGGGGGGAAACATTCAGTACTTC. Translation: CASSKAMGQGGNIQYF.

This clone was recorded at least ten times. V gene TRBV30 combines with J gene TRBJ1-4, with 7 nucleotides matching TRBD1. CDR3 size: 17 residues. The germline gives CDR1 GTSNPN, CDR2 SVGIG (reference sequence). Trimming cost V 2 bases and J 7 bases; bases outside gene matches: 16. CDR3 nucleotide sequence: TGTGCCTGGAGTCTGGACAGGAAAGGGAAAAGGCCTGAAAAACTGTTTTTT. Its protein product is CAWSLDRKGKRPEKLFF.

The DNA of the CDR3 is TGTGCCAGCAGCTTAAACAGCGGGCCATCATGGGAGCAGTACTTC. As protein: CASSLNSGPSWEQYF. V and J are TRBV7-6 and TRBJ2-7; D perhaps matches TRBD2 (6 bases). CDR3 length equals 15 residues. V lost 2 bases to trimming and J lost 7 bases, with 18 bases between them. Germline CDR1 reads SGHVS; CDR2 reads FNYEAQ.

The CDR3 nucleotides are TGTGCCAGCAGCCCGGGGACTAGCGGTGCCTACGAGCAGTACTTC. The encoded protein is CASSPGTSGAYEQYF. The chain joins TRBV7-2 to TRBJ2-7; TRBD2 agrees at 11 bases. The CDR3 is 15 residues long. Germline V lookup: CDR1 SGHTA, CDR2 FQGNSA. V lost 5 bases and J lost 2; bases outside the gene matches: 5.

The chain couples TRBV5-8 to TRBJ1-2, with TRBD1 identical over 10 bases. The germline V gene encodes CDR1 SGHTS and CDR2 YDEGEE. The length of the CDR3 is 15 residues. Trimming cost V 3 bases and J 3 bases; bases outside gene matches: 5. This CDR3 is CASSWGTGEDYGYTF. CDR3 DNA sequence: TGTGCCAGCAGCTGGGGGACAGGGGAGGACTATGGCTACACCTTC.

V gene TRBV29-1 combines with J gene TRBJ2-7; D is possibly TRBD2 (6 bases). The CDR3 has 13 residues. The V end was cut by 4 bases, the J end by 6 bases, with 16 bases between. The germline V gene has CDR1 SQVTM and CDR2 ANQGSEA. The CDR3: CSVGAREVGEQYF. DNA of the CDR3: TGCAGCGTTGGGGCCAGGGAGGTCGGCGAGCAGTACTTC.

The sample holds a few counts of this clone. V and J are TRBV21-1 and TRBJ2-6; no check of the table's D call, TRBD2, against the DNA was made. TRBV21-1 is described as a pseudogene. This CDR3 comprises 18 residues. As DNA, the CDR3 is TGTGCCAGCAGCAAGGGAGGGCAGGGGTACTCTGGGGCCAACGTCCTGACTTTC. Protein: CASSKGGQGYSGANVLTF.

The rearrangement joins TRBV11-3 to TRBJ2-3; 12 bases map to TRBD2. The J segment lost 2 bases and the V segment lost 5 bases, leaving 5 bases of the junction unmatched. Per the germline V gene, CDR1 is SGHNT and CDR2 is YENEEA. The CDR3 is 16 amino acids. DNA for the CDR3: TGTGCCAGCAGCCCAGGACTAGCGGGATCCACAGATACGCAGTATTTT. It codes for CASSPGLAGSTDTQYF.

The chain carries TRBV2 and TRBJ1-5; perhaps TRBD1 as D (6 bases). The CDR3 length is 14 residues. With 6 bases removed from V and 6 bases from J, the gap between germline ends came to 15 bases. Germline V gene lookup returns CDR1 SNHLY and CDR2 FYNNEI. The CDR3 coding sequence is TGTGCCAGCAGAAACACAGGGAGTAGTCAGCCCCAGCATTTT. This encodes CASRNTGSSQPQHF.

The rearrangement links TRBV6-5 to TRBJ1-2; D remains unclear. The germline V gene encodes CDR1 MNHEY and CDR2 SVGAGI. CDR3 size: 16 residues. V lost 3 bases and J lost 1, with 15 bases in between. DNA for the CDR3: TGTGCCAGCAGTTATTCCACACCCCAGATTAACTATGGCTACACCTTC. Its translation: CASSYSTPQINYGYTF.